This T cell receptor beta chain was observed in a study of shared clonotypes between healthy human individuals. Study-wide results and limits: Naive CD4 clonotypes overlapped across a handful of donors at approximately 5%.

The assay was immunoSEQ multiplex PCR, and TCRdb's table has in-frame clones only and misses some. The sample carries about 770,000 clones, 72% recorded once. Healthy adults negative for HIV, lacking recent acute infections or vaccinations, served as donors. Negatively enriched CD4+ T cells were divided by CD45RA into naive and memory. CDR1 is KGHSH, CDR2 LQKENI, per germline. The CDR3 contains 17 residues. V lost 3 bases to trimming and J lost 0 bases; unmatched junction nucleotides: 7. As regards this clone: Its antigen is undetermined.

Sequencing was done on a sample of memory CD4+ T cells sorted from blood. Subset specified: CD45RA-negative fraction. This sequence was found in a woman between 25 and 40 years old in good health. The chain couples TRBV18 to TRBJ2-2, with TRBD2 matching over 7 bases. CDR3 amino acids: CASSPAWSGTNTGELFF. CDR3 in DNA: TGTGCCAGCTCACCTGCGTGGAGCGGGACGAACACCGGGGAGCTGTTTTTT.